One sample yielded the 6 T cell receptor beta chains listed below, sequenced in a study of blood T cell repertoires in COVID-19. Libraries were prepared by immunoSEQ multiplex PCR; TCRdb keeps only in-frame clonotypes and omits some of them. This sample has 170,000 or so clones, with about 86% found just once. The sample consisted of peripheral blood. These receptors all stem from a man in his fifties or sixties with active or convalescent COVID-19.

This clone was seen a single time. The V and J genes are TRBV13 and TRBJ1-2; 8 nucleotides match TRBD1. Germline V CDR1 and CDR2: PRHDT, FYEKMQ (reference sequence). This CDR3 is 15 amino acids long. J was trimmed by 3 bases and V by 0 bases; bases with no gene match: 3. CDR3 loop: CASSLGQGGDYGYTF. The CDR3, as DNA: TGTGCCAGCAGCTTAGGACAGGGGGGAGACTATGGCTACACCTTC.

The rearrangement joins TRBV6-6 to TRBJ1-1; D may be TRBD1 (5 bases). The CDR3 contains 17 residues. The germline V and J ends were trimmed by 6 bases and 0 bases, with 20 bases remaining between them. In germline, CDR1 is MNHNY, CDR2 SVGAGI (reference sequence). CDR3 nucleotide sequence: TGTGCCAGCAGCCGACCAGCAACAGGATATATGAACACTGAAGCTTTCTTT. Translating gives CASSRPATGYMNTEAFF.

The chain links TRBV24-1 to TRBJ2-1, with 9 bases fitting TRBD1. This CDR3 region has 16 residues. The germline CDR1 and CDR2 sequences are KGHDR and SFDVKD. The V and J ends lost 4 bases and 5 bases, in that order; junction bases with no gene match: 8. CDR3 region: CATSDYRGQGNNEQFF. The CDR3 DNA is TGTGCCACCAGTGACTACAGGGGACAGGGTAACAATGAGCAGTTCTTC.

CDR3 DNA sequence: TGTGCCAGCAGTCACTTTCGACAGGGGGCAATAGATACGCAGTATTTT. Amino acid sequence: CASSHFRQGAIDTQYF. V is TRBV6-2 or TRBV6-3 and J is TRBJ2-3; 10 nucleotides align to TRBD1. CDR1 and CDR2 from the germline V gene are MNHEY and SVGEGT. V gave up 5 bases and J gave up 5 bases; unmatched junction bases: 10. This CDR3 comprises 16 residues.

The rearrangement links TRBV28 to TRBJ1-2, with unresolved D. Germline loops: CDR1 MDHEN, CDR2 SYDVKM. The CDR3 is made up of 13 amino acids. V lost 5 bases, J lost 4 bases, and 11 bases lay in between. CDR3 bases: TGTGCCAGCAGTCTCACGGGTCGCTATGGCTACACCTTC. Its protein is CASSLTGRYGYTF.

The chain links TRBV6-2 or TRBV6-3 to TRBJ2-5, with 8 bases aligning to TRBD2. Germline CDR1 reads MNHEY; CDR2 reads SVGEGT. J lost 1 base, V lost 3 bases, and 10 bases had no gene match. This CDR3 is built from 17 residues. The DNA for the CDR3 is TGTGCCAGCAGTTATGGCGGAACAGCGGGGGTCCAAGAGACCCAGTACTTC. It specifies CASSYGGTAGVQETQYF.